This TCR beta chain derives from a study of response to subunit inactivated influenza vaccine. Overall study results and limits: Authors suggested each seasonal flu vaccination may recruit only limited numbers of new T cells.

The J segment lost 7 bases and the V segment lost 5 bases, leaving 17 bases of the junction unmatched. Looked up from germline, CDR1 is SGHVS and CDR2 is FNYEAQ. The CDR3 runs 17 residues. TCRdb itself ran the RT-PCR reads through MiXCR, one entry per CDR3 protein. The table lists about 800,000 distinct CDR3 sequences, over 20% of them singletons. A note on this clonotype: The antigen is undetermined.

This sample comprised PBMCs from blood, obtained around 5 days after vaccination. The receptor's source is a man aged 45 to 65 who received an inactivated influenza vaccine. This chain joins TRBV7-6 and TRBJ2-1, with 7 bases aligning to TRBD2. CDR3 sequence reads: CASSNSLSGGSQNEQFF. As DNA, the CDR3 is TGTGCCAGCAGCAACTCCTTATCGGGCGGGAGTCAAAATGAGCAGTTCTTC.